This T cell receptor (beta chain) is from a study of human T cells and chemical hapten exposure. From germline, CDR1 is SNHLY and CDR2 FYNNEI. The V gene lost 4 bases and the J gene lost 5 bases, with 9 bases spanning the gap. This CDR3 is built from 13 residues. Time point in this sample: healthy volunteer bleed at 6 weeks. Researchers extracted total RNA from unfractionated whole blood. TCRdb re-derived calls from the RACE reads in MiXCR, one entry per CDR3 protein. The data contain 70,000 to 95,000 distinct CDR3 sequences, around 9.3% of them singletons. This clonotype has a count of ten or more. The specimen sequenced was whole blood. This chain connects TRBV2 to TRBJ2-1, with no clear D. The source is a female donor in good health. Some clones in this sample may be carry-over from other donors' samples. The chain's CDR3 is CASSGPQNNEQFF. The CDR3 DNA is TGTGCCAGCAGTGGACCGCAAAACAATGAGCAGTTCTTC.